This T cell receptor (beta chain) was retrieved from a study of Graves' ophthalmopathy and Graves' hyperthyroidism. The CDR3 sequence is 16 residues long. The junction had 5 bases not matched to a gene; V was cut back by 3 bases and J by 5 bases. Ten or more counts support this clonotype. The authors amplified TCR beta CDR3 regions, and they did so from RNA transcripts for repertoire sequencing. An opening RT-PCR round employed HTBI primers and preceded a second-round multiplex PCR. TCRdb reanalysed the multiplex PCR reads using MiXCR and keeps one entry per CDR3 protein. This sample has about 370,000 distinct CDR3 sequences, with about 17% found just once.

The chain employs TRBV12-3 or TRBV12-4 and TRBJ2-4; 12 bases are a match to TRBD1. Source material: peripheral blood. The source of this sequence is an adult woman with stable Graves' hyperthyroidism. CDR3 in amino acids: CASSLGQGAGENIQYF. CDR3 sequence (DNA): TGTGCCAGCAGTTTGGGACAGGGGGCCGGGGAAAACATTCAGTACTTC.